Listed below are T cell receptor beta chains from one sample, sequenced in a study of human T cells and chemical hapten exposure. TCRdb called the RACE reads again in MiXCR, with one record for every CDR3 protein. The profile covers 250,000 to 300,000 distinct CDR3 sequences, with around 7.3% appearing a single time and around 1.2% taken by the ten largest. Sample: whole blood, taken in connection with sensitization to the hapten diphenylcyclopropenone (DPC). These TCRs come from a man aged 18-30 years with alopecia areata. Some clones in this sample may be carry-over from other donors' samples. CDR3s include the opening cysteine and the closing phenylalanine or tryptophan. D genes are given only for firm matches. Clone sizes are given selectively: once, few, many, or a class where the clone is expanded.

CDR3 protein	CDR3 DNA	D gene	J gene	clone size	V gene
CATSRDPGDYGYTF	TGTGCCACCAGCAGAGATCCAGGGGACTATGGCTACACCTTC	NA	TRBJ1-2	few	TRBV15
CASGSGFIDTQYF	TGTGCCAGCGGATCAGGGTTTATCGATACGCAGTATTTT	NA	TRBJ2-3	few	TRBV7-2
CASSREKRGVLKTQYF	TGTGCCAGCAGTAGAGAAAAGCGGGGGGTTTTAAAGACCCAGTACTTC	TRBD2	TRBJ2-5	NA	TRBV28
CASSLPLNEQFF	TGTGCCAGCAGTTTGCCTCTCAATGAGCAGTTCTTC	NA	TRBJ2-1	many	TRBV12-3/TRBV12-4
CASSLGTGKDSSTDTQYF	TGTGCCAGCAGTTTAGGAACAGGGAAAGATTCTAGCACAGATACGCAGTATTTT	NA	TRBJ2-3	NA	TRBV12-3/TRBV12-4
CASSLSTGGPYTQYF	TGTGCCAGCAGCTTATCGACGGGGGGGCCATATACGCAGTATTTT	TRBD2	TRBJ2-3	many	TRBV7-6
CASRKTGMSEKLFF	TGTGCCAGCAGAAAGACAGGGATGAGTGAAAAACTGTTTTTT	TRBD1	TRBJ1-4	many	TRBV5-6
CASSQAGGGGAPGKQFF	TGTGCCAGCAGCCAAGCCGGCGGCGGGGGGGCCCCGGGTAAGCAGTTCTTC	TRBD2	TRBJ2-1	NA	TRBV3-1
CASSYYRGRFEQYF	TGTGCCAGCAGTTACTACAGGGGTCGCTTCGAGCAGTACTTC	TRBD1	TRBJ2-7	few	TRBV6-8
CSVEGPQETQYF	TGCAGCGTTGAGGGACCTCAAGAGACCCAGTACTTC	NA	TRBJ2-5	NA	TRBV29-1
CASSLHMAEAFF	TGTGCCAGCAGCTTACATATGGCTGAAGCTTTCTTT	NA	TRBJ1-1	NA	TRBV7-9
CASATGRETQYF	TGCGCCAGCGCCACAGGTCGAGAGACCCAGTACTTC	NA	TRBJ2-5	NA	TRBV10-2
CASSRLPRQGYTEAFF	TGTGCCAGCAGCCGACTCCCCCGACAGGGGTACACTGAAGCTTTCTTT	TRBD1	TRBJ1-1	NA	TRBV5-6
CASSYSILIGRSGNTIYF	TGTGCCAGCAGTTACTCGATTCTGATCGGACGTTCTGGAAACACCATATATTTT	NA	TRBJ1-3	many	TRBV6-2/TRBV6-3
CAISEALGLAGSDTQYF	TGTGCCATCAGTGAGGCTCTGGGACTAGCAGGGTCAGATACGCAGTATTTT	TRBD2	TRBJ2-3	few	TRBV10-3
CASSRKETQYF	TGTGCCAGCAGCCGGAAAGAGACCCAGTACTTC	NA	TRBJ2-5	many	TRBV7-8
CASSVLLAHNEQFF	TGTGCCAGCAGCGTCCTACTAGCCCACAATGAGCAGTTCTTC	NA	TRBJ2-1	NA	TRBV7-8
CTISDQGKKYEQYF	TGTACCATCAGTGACCAGGGAAAAAAGTACGAGCAGTACTTC	NA	TRBJ2-7	NA	TRBV10-3
CASSWTGLPVSGYTF	TGTGCCAGCAGTTGGACAGGGCTCCCCGTTTCCGGCTACACCTTC	TRBD1	TRBJ1-2	NA	TRBV12-3/TRBV12-4
CASSPDPAQETQYF	TGTGCCAGCAGCCCCGACCCTGCCCAAGAGACCCAGTACTTC	NA	TRBJ2-5	NA	TRBV7-2